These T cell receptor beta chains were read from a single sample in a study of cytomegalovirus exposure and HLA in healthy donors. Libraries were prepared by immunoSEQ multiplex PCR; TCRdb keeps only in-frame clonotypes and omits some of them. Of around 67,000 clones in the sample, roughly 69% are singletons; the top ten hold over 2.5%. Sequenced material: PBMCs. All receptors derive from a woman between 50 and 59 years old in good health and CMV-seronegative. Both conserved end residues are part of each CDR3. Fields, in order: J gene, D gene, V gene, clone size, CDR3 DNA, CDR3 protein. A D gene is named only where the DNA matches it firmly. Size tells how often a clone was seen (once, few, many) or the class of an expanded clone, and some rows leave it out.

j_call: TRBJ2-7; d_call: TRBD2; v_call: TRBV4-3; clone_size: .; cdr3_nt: TGCGCCAGCAGCCAAGAAGCCGGGTGGGGCGGGAGGTTTTCCTACGAGCAGTACTTC; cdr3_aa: CASSQEAGWGGRFSYEQYF
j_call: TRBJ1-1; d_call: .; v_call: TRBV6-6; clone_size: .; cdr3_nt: TGTGCCAGCAGCCCTGGGGGAGGCCCCTCTGAAGCTTTCTTT; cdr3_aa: CASSPGGGPSEAFF
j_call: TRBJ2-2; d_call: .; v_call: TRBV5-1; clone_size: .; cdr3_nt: TGCGCCAGCAGCTTGAGGAGCAACACCGGGGAGCTGTTTTTT; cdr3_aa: CASSLRSNTGELFF
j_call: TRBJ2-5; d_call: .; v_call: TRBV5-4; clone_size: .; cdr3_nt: TGTGCCAGCAGCTTGGGTTCAGATTCAGGAGGAGAGACCCAGTACTTC; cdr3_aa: CASSLGSDSGGETQYF
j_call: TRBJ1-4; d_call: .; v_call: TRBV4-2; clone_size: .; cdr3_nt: TGTGCCAGCAGCGAAACAGGGTGGGATAATGAAAAACTGTTTTTT; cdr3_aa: CASSETGWDNEKLFF
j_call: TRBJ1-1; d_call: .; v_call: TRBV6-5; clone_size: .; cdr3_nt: TGTGCCAGCAGTACCAGACTGGGCACTGAAGCTTTCTTT; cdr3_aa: CASSTRLGTEAFF
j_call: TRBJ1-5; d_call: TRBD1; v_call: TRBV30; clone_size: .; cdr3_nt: TGTGCCTGGAGTGCACAGGGGGCGCGGATATCGGATCAGCCCCAGCATTTT; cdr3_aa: CAWSAQGARISDQPQHF
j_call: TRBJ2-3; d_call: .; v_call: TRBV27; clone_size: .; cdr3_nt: TGTGCCAGCAGGCAAGGACTCATGGGCACAGATACGCAGTATTTT; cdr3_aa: CASRQGLMGTDTQYF
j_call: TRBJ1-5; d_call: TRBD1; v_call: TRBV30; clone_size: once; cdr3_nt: TGTGCCTGGAGCCCAGGGGGCGACAATCAGCCCCAGCATTTT; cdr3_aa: CAWSPGGDNQPQHF
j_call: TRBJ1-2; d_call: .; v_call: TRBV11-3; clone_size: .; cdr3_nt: TGTGCCAGCAGCTTAGACCCTACAAGGGGTGGCTACACCTTC; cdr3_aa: CASSLDPTRGGYTF
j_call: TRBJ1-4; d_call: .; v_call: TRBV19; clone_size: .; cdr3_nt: TGTGCCAGTAGGGGGTCGGGGGGTGAAAAACTGTTTTTT; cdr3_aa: CASRGSGGEKLFF
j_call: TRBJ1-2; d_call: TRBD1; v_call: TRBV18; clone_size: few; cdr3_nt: TGTGCCAGCTCACCACTTGACAGGGCTGGCTACACCTTC; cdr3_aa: CASSPLDRAGYTF
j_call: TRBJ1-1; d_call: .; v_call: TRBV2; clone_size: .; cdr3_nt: TGTGCCAGCCGGTCGAACACTGAAGCTTTCTTT; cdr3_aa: CASRSNTEAFF
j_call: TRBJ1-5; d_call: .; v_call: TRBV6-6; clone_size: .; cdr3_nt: TGTGCCAGCAGCCCCCTTCGCGGCAATCAGCCCCAGCATTTT; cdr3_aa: CASSPLRGNQPQHF
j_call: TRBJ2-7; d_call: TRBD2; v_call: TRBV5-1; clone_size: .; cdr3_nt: TGCGCCAGCAGCTTAATTAGCGGGAGTGGCGAGCAGTACTTC; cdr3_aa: CASSLISGSGEQYF
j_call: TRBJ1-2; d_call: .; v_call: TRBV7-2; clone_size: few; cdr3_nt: TGTGCCAGCAGCTTACCCCCGGGAGAGATCTATGGCTACACCTTC; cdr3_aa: CASSLPPGEIYGYTF
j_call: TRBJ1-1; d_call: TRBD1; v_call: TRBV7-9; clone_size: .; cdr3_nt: TGTGCCAGCAGCCGACCGACAGGGGTGACTGAAGCTTTCTTT; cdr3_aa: CASSRPTGVTEAFF
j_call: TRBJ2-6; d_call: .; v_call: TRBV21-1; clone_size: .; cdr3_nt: TGTGCCAGCAGCAGCAGGGGGGTGGTGTCTGGGGCCAACGTCCTGACTTTC; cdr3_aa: CASSSRGVVSGANVLTF
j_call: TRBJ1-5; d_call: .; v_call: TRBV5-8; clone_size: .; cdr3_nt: TGTGCCAGCAGTCATCCAGGGTTCAATCAGCCCCAGCATTTT; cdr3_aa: CASSHPGFNQPQHF
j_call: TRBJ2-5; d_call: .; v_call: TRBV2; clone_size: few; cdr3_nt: TGTGCCAGTCAACTTGAGTTGGCGGGGACCCAGTACTTC; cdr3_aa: CASQLELAGTQYF
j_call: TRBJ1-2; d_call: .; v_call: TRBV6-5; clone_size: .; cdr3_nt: TGTGCCAGCAGTTACGGCAGGGCGATCGGAGGCTACACCTTC; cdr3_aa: CASSYGRAIGGYTF
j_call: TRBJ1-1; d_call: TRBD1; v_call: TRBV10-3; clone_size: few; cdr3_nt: TGTGCCATCAGTGCCCAGGGGGCGGGGGTGGCTTTCTTT; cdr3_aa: CAISAQGAGVAFF
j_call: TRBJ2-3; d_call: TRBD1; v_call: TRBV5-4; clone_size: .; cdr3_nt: TGTGCCAGCAGCTCCCGGGACAGGGCGTCAGATACGCAGTATTTT; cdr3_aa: CASSSRDRASDTQYF
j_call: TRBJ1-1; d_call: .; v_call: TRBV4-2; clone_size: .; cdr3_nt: TGTGCCAGCAGCAAAAGGGGGTTGAACACTGAAGCTTTCTTT; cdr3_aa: CASSKRGLNTEAFF
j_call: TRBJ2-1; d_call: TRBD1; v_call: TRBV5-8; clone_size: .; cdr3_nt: TGTGCCAGCAGCCACCGGACAGGGCGCAGCAATGAGCAGTTCTTC; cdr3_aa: CASSHRTGRSNEQFF
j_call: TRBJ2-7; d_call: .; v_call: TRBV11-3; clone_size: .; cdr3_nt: TGTGCCAGCAGCTTAGGGGGCGGAACCTACGAGCAGTACTTC; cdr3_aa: CASSLGGGTYEQYF
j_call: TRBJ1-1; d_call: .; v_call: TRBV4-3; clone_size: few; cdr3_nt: TGCGCCAGCAGCTTAGGAAGGGAGGCGACTGAAGCTTTCTTT; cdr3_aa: CASSLGREATEAFF
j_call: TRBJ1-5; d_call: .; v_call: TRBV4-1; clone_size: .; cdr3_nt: TGCGCCAGCAGCCTTGGGACTGCTTCGAATCAGCCCCAGCATTTT; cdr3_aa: CASSLGTASNQPQHF
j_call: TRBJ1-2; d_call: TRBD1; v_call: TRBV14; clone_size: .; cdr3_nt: TGTGCCAGCAGCTCCGGACAGGGTAGAGGAGGCTACACCTTC; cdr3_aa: CASSSGQGRGGYTF
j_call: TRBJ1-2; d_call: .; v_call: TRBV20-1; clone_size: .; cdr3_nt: TGCAGTGGTTCGGGGGATTATGGCTACACCTTC; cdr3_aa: CSGSGDYGYTF
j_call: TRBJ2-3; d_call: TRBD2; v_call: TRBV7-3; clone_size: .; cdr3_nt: TGTGCCAGCAGCTTAACTTTAGCGGGAGCAGATACGCAGTATTTT; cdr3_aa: CASSLTLAGADTQYF
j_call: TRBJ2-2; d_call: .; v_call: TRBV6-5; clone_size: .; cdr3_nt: TGTGCCAGCAGTTACGGCCAGGGCGAGGGGGAGCTGTTTTTT; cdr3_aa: CASSYGQGEGELFF
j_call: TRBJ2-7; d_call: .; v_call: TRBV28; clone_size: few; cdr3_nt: TGTGCCAGCACCACTACAGGGAGCAGGATGGACGAGCAGTACTTC; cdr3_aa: CASTTTGSRMDEQYF
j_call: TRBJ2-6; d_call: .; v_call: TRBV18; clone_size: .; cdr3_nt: TGTGCCAGCTCACCTTTACACTCTGGGGCCAACGTCCTGACTTTC; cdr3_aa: CASSPLHSGANVLTF
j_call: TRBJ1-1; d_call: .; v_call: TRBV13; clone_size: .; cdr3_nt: TGTGCCAGCAGCCAAAAGAGGTGGATAACTGAAGCTTTCTTT; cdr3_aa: CASSQKRWITEAFF
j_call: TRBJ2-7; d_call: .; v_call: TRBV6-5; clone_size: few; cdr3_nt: TGTGCCAGCAGTTACTCTCCTTCCTCCTACGAGCAGTACTTC; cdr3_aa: CASSYSPSSYEQYF
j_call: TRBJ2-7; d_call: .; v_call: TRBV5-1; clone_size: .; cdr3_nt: TGCGCCAGCAGCTGGTCGGACATAACGTCCGAGCAGTACTTC; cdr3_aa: CASSWSDITSEQYF
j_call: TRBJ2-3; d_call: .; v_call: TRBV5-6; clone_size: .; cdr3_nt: TGTGCCAGCAGCTTGGGCCAGGGGTACACAGATACGCAGTATTTT; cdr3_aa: CASSLGQGYTDTQYF
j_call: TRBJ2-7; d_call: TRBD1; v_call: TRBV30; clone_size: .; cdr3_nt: TGTGCAGTACCTCCGGGACAGGGGGACTACGAGCAGTACTTC; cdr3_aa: CAVPPGQGDYEQYF
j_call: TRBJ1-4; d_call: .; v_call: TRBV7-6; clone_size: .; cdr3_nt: TGTGCCAGCAGCTTAGCGCCAGGAACTAATGAAAAACTGTTTTTT; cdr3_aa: CASSLAPGTNEKLFF
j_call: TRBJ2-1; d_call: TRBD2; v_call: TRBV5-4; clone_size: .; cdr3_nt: TGTGCCAGCAGCTTGGCCGGAGGACTAGCGGACGAGCAGTTCTTC; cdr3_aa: CASSLAGGLADEQFF
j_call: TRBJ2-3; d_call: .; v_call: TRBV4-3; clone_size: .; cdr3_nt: TGCGCCAGCAGCGCCGACGTGGGGGGAACAGATACGCAGTATTTT; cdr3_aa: CASSADVGGTDTQYF
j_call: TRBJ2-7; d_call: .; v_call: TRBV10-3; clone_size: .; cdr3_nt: TGTGCCATCAAGGACAGCTCCTACGAGCAGTACTTC; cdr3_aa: CAIKDSSYEQYF
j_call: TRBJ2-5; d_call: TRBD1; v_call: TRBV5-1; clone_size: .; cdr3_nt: TGCGCCAGCAGCTTGCTGGGACAGGGACAAGAGACCCAGTACTTC; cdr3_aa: CASSLLGQGQETQYF
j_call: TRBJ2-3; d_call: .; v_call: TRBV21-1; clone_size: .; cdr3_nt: TGTGCCAGCAGCAAAACTCCGGGGACTAGCGGGAGGGCTGTCACAGATACGCAGTATTTT; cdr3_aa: CASSKTPGTSGRAVTDTQYF
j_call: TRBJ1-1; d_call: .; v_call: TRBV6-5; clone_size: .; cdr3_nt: TGTGCCAGCAGTTACTCTCAGGGGAACACTGAAGCTTTCTTT; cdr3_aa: CASSYSQGNTEAFF